A single T cell receptor beta chain is shown here with its context. Its antigen is not identified. From germline, CDR1 is LNHDA and CDR2 SQIVND (reference sequence). This CDR3 has 16 amino acids. J gave up 0 bases and V 7 bases, and 6 bases lay outside the gene matches. The protocol was immunoSEQ multiplex PCR, while the TCRdb copy is restricted to in-frame clones and leaves out a portion. The table records 40,000 to 55,000 clones, approximately 85% of them present only once. These data come from a study of cytomegalovirus exposure and HLA in healthy donors. Whole-study results and caveats: Cytomegalovirus association was assigned to about 150 TCR beta chains. For most TCR sequences rarity was the rule, although some public TCRs occurred in many donors.

This sequence was found in a woman between 25 and 40 years old in good health and CMV-seronegative. The sequencing sample was made of PBMCs. The chain is built from TRBV19 and TRBJ2-6; 7 bases agree with TRBD1. The CDR3 protein is CASTRQGTSGANVLTF. Written as DNA, the CDR3 is TGTGCCAGTACGAGACAGGGTACCTCTGGGGCCAACGTCCTGACTTTC.